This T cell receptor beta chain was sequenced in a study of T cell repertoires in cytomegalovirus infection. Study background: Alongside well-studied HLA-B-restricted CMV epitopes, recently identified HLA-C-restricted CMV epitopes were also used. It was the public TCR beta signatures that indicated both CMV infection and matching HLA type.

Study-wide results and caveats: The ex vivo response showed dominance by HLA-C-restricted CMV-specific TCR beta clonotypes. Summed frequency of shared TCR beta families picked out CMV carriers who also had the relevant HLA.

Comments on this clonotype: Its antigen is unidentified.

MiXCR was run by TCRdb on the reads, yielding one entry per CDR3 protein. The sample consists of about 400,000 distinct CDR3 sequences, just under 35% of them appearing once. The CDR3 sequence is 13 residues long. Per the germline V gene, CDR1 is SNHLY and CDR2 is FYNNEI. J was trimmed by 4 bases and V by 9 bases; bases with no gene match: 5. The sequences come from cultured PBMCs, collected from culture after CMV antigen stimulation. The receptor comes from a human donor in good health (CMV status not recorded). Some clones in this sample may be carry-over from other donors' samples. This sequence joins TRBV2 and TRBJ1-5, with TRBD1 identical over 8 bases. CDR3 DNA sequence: TGTGCCAGTGGGAACAGGGGGAATCAGCCCCAGCATTTT. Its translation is CASGNRGNQPQHF.